This entry features one T cell receptor beta chain sequence. Enrolled through a virtual design, the participants were between 18 and 89 years of age and came from about two dozen US areas. The data originate from a study of blood T cell repertoires in COVID-19. Study information: In each case, the material was cDNA or gDNA derived from T cells, B-cell-depleted T cells, or PBMCs.

Unmatched junction bases numbered 5, after V lost 3 bases and J lost 7 bases. Germline CDR1 and CDR2: SEHNR and FQNEAQ (reference sequence). The CDR3 totals 14 residues. Original processing notes: Using reference gene primer amplification, nucleated cell counts were estimated. The assay was immunoSEQ multiplex PCR, and TCRdb's table has in-frame clones only and misses some. V and J calls and clone size are given by that table; D and trimming were obtained from the DNA. The sample carries approximately 200,000 clones, approximately 81% recorded once. The receptor was isolated from a man aged 40-50 years who had recovered from COVID-19. The chain has TRBV7-9 and TRBJ2-2; 7 bases fit TRBD2. Sample: PBMCs or T cells enriched from blood (not recorded which). CDR3 in amino acids: CASSFSLAVGELFF. CDR3 DNA: TGTGCCAGCAGCTTTTCTCTAGCGGTCGGGGAGCTGTTTTTT.